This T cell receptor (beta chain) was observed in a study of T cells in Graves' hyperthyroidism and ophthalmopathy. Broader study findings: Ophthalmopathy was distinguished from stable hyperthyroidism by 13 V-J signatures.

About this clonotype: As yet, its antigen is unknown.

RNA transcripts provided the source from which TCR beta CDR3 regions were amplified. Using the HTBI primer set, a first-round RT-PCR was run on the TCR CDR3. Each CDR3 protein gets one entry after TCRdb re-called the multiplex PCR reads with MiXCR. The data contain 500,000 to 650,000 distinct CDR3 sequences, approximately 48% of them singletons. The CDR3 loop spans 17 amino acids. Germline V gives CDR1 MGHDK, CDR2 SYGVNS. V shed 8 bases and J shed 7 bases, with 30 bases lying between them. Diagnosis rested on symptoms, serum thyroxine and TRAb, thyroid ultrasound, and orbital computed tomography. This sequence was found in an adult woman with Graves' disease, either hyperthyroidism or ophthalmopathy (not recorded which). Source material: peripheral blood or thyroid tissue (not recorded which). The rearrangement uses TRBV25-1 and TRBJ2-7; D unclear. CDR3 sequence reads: CASPFSVSYDTPREQYF. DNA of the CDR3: TGTGCCAGCCCTTTTTCAGTCTCCTACGACACCCCGAGGGAGCAGTACTTC.